This is a list of T cell receptor beta chains from one sample in a study of control samples from healthy donors and cancer patients. Data came from immunoSEQ multiplex PCR; TCRdb stores just in-frame clones and leaves some out. Counted here are tens of thousands of clones, roughly 90% occurring once; the ten biggest clones make up 1.9%. The sample taken for sequencing was PBMCs. Source of these receptors: a woman aged 60-70 years with head and neck cancer. CDR3s include the opening cysteine and the closing phenylalanine or tryptophan. The D gene is left open where the match is weak. Rows give clone size only sometimes, using once, few, many, or a class for an expanded clone.

d_call j_call v_call clone_size cdr3_aa cdr3_nt
- TRBJ2-1 TRBV6-5 - CASSYRREPYNEQFF TGTGCCAGCAGTTACAGACGGGAGCCCTACAATGAGCAGTTCTTC
- TRBJ2-4 TRBV25-1 - CASSEWGSSKNIQYF TGTGCCAGCAGTGAATGGGGATCATCCAAAAACATTCAGTACTTC
- TRBJ2-7 TRBV9 - CASSPPLRYEQYF TGTGCCAGCAGCCCTCCTCTTCGCTACGAGCAGTACTTC
TRBD2 TRBJ2-3 TRBV19 - CASSISGEWNTQYF TGTGCCAGTAGTATTAGCGGGGAGTGGAATACGCAGTATTTT
TRBD2 TRBJ2-5 TRBV30 few CAWSVLVETPRLAGVVRGTQYF TGTGCCTGGAGTGTGCTCGTCGAAACCCCCCGACTAGCGGGAGTCGTTAGGGGGACCCAGTACTTC
- TRBJ2-5 TRBV10-3 - CAISELLETQYF TGTGCCATCAGTGAGCTACTTGAGACCCAGTACTTC
- TRBJ2-1 TRBV9 - CASSVVEGKVNEQFF TGTGCCAGCAGCGTAGTCGAAGGGAAGGTCAATGAGCAGTTCTTC
- TRBJ2-5 TRBV5-5 - CASSLEGEETQYF TGTGCCAGCAGCTTGGAGGGGGAAGAGACCCAGTACTTC
TRBD1 TRBJ2-7 TRBV6-5 - CASNFRDRAYEQYF TGTGCCAGCAATTTCCGGGACAGGGCCTACGAGCAGTACTTC
- TRBJ1-1 TRBV7-2 - CASSLTPGTNTEAFF TGTGCCAGCAGCTTAACTCCAGGGACCAACACTGAAGCTTTCTTT